The clone carrying this T cell receptor beta chain appeared many times. No antigen is known for it. This sample stems from a study of T cells in Graves' hyperthyroidism and ophthalmopathy. Study context: At the time of initial diagnosis and before any treatment, peripheral blood was collected.

Study-wide findings and caveats: A model of 13 V-J features distinguished ophthalmopathy from stable hyperthyroidism.

The CDR3 extends over 15 amino acids. Trimming cost V 3 bases and J 6 bases, with 16 bases left between them. Germline V CDR1 and CDR2: KGHDR, SFDVKD. Amplified regions were TCR beta CDR3 sequences from RNA transcripts. The study used the HTBI primer set for a first-round RT-PCR of the TCR CDR3. TCRdb re-derived calls from the multiplex PCR reads in MiXCR, one entry per CDR3 protein. This table has 350,000 to 400,000 distinct CDR3 sequences, roughly 18% appearing once. The gene calls are TRBV24-1 and TRBJ1-2; D is uncertain. The source is a man aged 18 to 30 with Graves' ophthalmopathy. The sequenced sample consisted of blood. The DNA for the CDR3 is TGTGCCACCAGTGATCAGGACGGATTCTCTCATGGCTACACCTTC. The encoded protein is CATSDQDGFSHGYTF.